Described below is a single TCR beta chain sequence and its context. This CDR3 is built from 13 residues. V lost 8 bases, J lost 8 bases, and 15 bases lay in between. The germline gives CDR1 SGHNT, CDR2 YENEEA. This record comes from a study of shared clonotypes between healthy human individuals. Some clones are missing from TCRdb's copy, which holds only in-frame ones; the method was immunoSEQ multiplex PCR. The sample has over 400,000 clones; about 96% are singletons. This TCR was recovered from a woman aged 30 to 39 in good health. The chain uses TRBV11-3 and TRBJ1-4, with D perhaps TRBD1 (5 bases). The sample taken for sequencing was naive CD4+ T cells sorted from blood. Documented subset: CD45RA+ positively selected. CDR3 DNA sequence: TGTGCCAGCGTTTTGGGGGGATGGGAAAAACTGTTTTTT. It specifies CASVLGGWEKLFF.